The next 32 T cell receptor beta chains were all read from a single sample in a study of blood T cell repertoires in COVID-19. The protocol was immunoSEQ multiplex PCR, while the TCRdb copy is restricted to in-frame clones and leaves out a portion. This table holds under 250,000 clones, 81% found once. Sequences were obtained from PBMCs or T cells enriched from blood (not recorded which). All receptors come from a woman aged 45-59 years with acute COVID-19.

The CDR3 region is CASSLQRSGYTGELFF. CDR3 nucleotides: TGTGCCAGCAGTTTACAAAGGTCGGGGTACACCGGGGAGCTGTTTTTT. The chain links TRBV27 to TRBJ2-2; D is possibly TRBD2 (5 bases). Germline V gene data show CDR1 as MNHEY and CDR2 as SMNVEV (reference sequence). The ends were cut back, 2 bases at V and 3 bases at J, with 13 bases in the middle. The CDR3 covers 16 residues.

CDR3 nucleotides: TGTGCCAGCAGCCAACTCCTCAATCAGCCCCAGCATTTT. Protein product: CASSQLLNQPQHF. The rearrangement links TRBV28 to TRBJ1-5; D ambiguous. The CDR3 is 13 residues long. V shed 6 bases and J shed 3 bases, with 9 bases lying between them. Germline V gene sequence: CDR1 MDHEN, CDR2 SYDVKM.

The rearrangement uses TRBV9 and TRBJ2-1; perhaps TRBD2 as D (5 bases). The germline V gene encodes CDR1 SGDLS and CDR2 YYNGEE. This CDR3 has 14 residues. V was trimmed by 4 bases and J by 10 bases, leaving 18 bases between them. CDR3 loop: CASSTRSGFAEQFF. The CDR3 region has the DNA TGTGCCAGCAGCACACGCTCGGGATTCGCGGAGCAGTTCTTC.

V gene TRBV5-1 combines with J gene TRBJ2-1; 11 bases agree with TRBD2. CDR1 is SGHRS and CDR2 is YFSETQ in the germline V gene. The junction had 1 base not matched to a gene; V was cut back by 0 bases and J by 2 bases. There are 16 residues in the CDR3. CDR3 DNA: TGCGCCAGCAGCTTGGAGGGACTAGCGGCCTACAATGAGCAGTTCTTC. Its translation is CASSLEGLAAYNEQFF.

The rearrangement joins TRBV27 to TRBJ1-1; D gene ambiguous. Germline CDR1 is MNHEY and CDR2 is SMNVEV (reference sequence). V lost 0 bases, J lost 1 base, and 9 bases lay in between. This CDR3 has 15 residues. DNA of the CDR3: TGTGCCAGCAGTTTATCTCCGATACAGAACACTGAAGCTTTCTTT. Protein sequence: CASSLSPIQNTEAFF.

The chain couples TRBV28 to TRBJ2-1, with TRBD2 as a possible D gene (7 bases). The CDR3 consists of 15 residues. Germline assignment: CDR1 MDHEN and CDR2 SYDVKM. The V end was cut by 2 bases, the J end by 3 bases, with 11 bases between. This CDR3 reads CASSLGGGSYNEQFF. CDR3 nucleotide sequence: TGTGCCAGCAGTTTAGGGGGCGGGAGCTACAATGAGCAGTTCTTC.

V and J are TRBV6-5 and TRBJ1-5; D is undetermined. Germline-derived CDR1 and CDR2 are MNHEY and SVGAGI. Trimming took 2 bases from V and 7 from J, leaving 12 bases between them. The CDR3 totals 14 residues. The CDR3 DNA sequence: TGTGCCAGCAGTTACAAGTACGGAGGACAGCCCCAGCATTTT. Its translation is CASSYKYGGQPQHF.

The CDR3 region is CASDMGGGALGYTF. The CDR3 DNA follows: TGTGCCAGCGATATGGGAGGGGGGGCGCTCGGCTACACCTTC. The V gene is TRBV6-5, the J gene TRBJ1-2, with D possibly matching TRBD1 (6 bases). In germline, CDR1 is MNHEY, CDR2 SVGAGI. Trimming left V 8 bases short and J 8 bases short, with 21 bases between. The CDR3 runs 14 residues.

The chain recombines TRBV28 with TRBJ1-2; TRBD1 aligns across 12 bases. The trim removed 6 bases at V and 4 bases at J, leaving 18 bases unmatched. The CDR3 runs to 19 residues. The germline V gene encodes CDR1 MDHEN and CDR2 SYDVKM. CDR3 nucleotide sequence: TGTGCCAGCAGGACCCCCGGGACAGGGGGCAATCCGAGGGCCTATGGCTACACCTTC. Protein product: CASRTPGTGGNPRAYGYTF.

J is TRBJ1-6 and V is TRBV19; D not resolved. With 3 bases removed from V and 2 bases from J, the gap between germline ends came to 8 bases. CDR3 size: 15 residues. Germline lookup yields CDR1 LNHDA and CDR2 SQIVND (reference sequence). The CDR3 region is CASSMGDTYNSPLHF. DNA of the CDR3: TGTGCCAGTAGTATGGGCGACACCTATAATTCACCCCTCCACTTT.

V usage is TRBV19 and J usage is TRBJ1-1, with a tentative D call TRBD1 (6 bases). The CDR3 has 14 residues. The germline CDR1 and CDR2 sequences are LNHDA and SQIVND (reference sequence). V lost 8 bases to trimming and J lost 0 bases, with 13 bases between them. The CDR3 protein is CASRREGVNTEAFF. Here the CDR3 DNA reads TGTGCCAGTCGACGGGAGGGGGTGAACACTGAAGCTTTCTTT.

V is TRBV5-1 and J is TRBJ1-2; weak D call: TRBD1 (6 bases). The CDR3 runs 13 residues. Germline V gene data show CDR1 as SGHRS and CDR2 as YFSETQ. Deletions cut 4 bases from V and 5 bases from J, with 12 bases between. CDR3 protein: CASSKDRPYGYTF. CDR3 nucleotide sequence: TGCGCCAGCAGCAAGGACAGACCTTATGGCTACACCTTC. Together with reference TRBV5-1 and TRBJ1-2, the CDR3 gives the full variable domain: KAGVTQTPRYLIKTRGQQVTLSCSPISGHRSVSWYQQTPGQGLQFLFEYFSETQRNKGNFPGRFSGRQFSNSRSEMNVSTLELGDSALYLCASSKDRPYGYTFGSGTRLTVV.

The chain has TRBV18 and TRBJ2-7, with D unresolved. CDR1 is KGHSH and CDR2 is LQKENI in the germline V gene. The ends were cut back, 6 bases at V and 3 bases at J, with 15 bases in the middle. The CDR3 totals 14 residues. The CDR3, as DNA: TGTGCCAGCTCCCCCCAGAGCGTCTTCTACGAGCAGTACTTC. Encoded protein: CASSPQSVFYEQYF.

This chain uses TRBV18 with TRBJ1-2; tentative D call: TRBD1 (5 bases). Trimming left V 3 bases short and J 5 bases short, with 25 bases between. Germline V CDR1 and CDR2: KGHSH, LQKENI. The CDR3 runs to 18 residues. This chain's CDR3 is CASSPQGLDTDGGYGYTF. The CDR3 nucleotides are TGTGCCAGCTCACCTCAGGGTCTAGACACGGACGGGGGTTATGGCTACACCTTC.

A few counts support this clone. The chain employs TRBV28 and TRBJ2-5; D is perhaps TRBD2 (6 bases). Looked up from germline, CDR1 is MDHEN and CDR2 is SYDVKM. V shed 5 bases and J shed 7 bases, with 17 bases lying between them. The CDR3 contains 14 residues. Written as DNA, the CDR3 is TGTGCCAGCAGTAACCCCGGACGGGGGTGGACCCAGTACTTC. This codes for CASSNPGRGWTQYF. Combining the CDR3 with reference TRBV28 and TRBJ2-5 gives the whole variable domain DVKVTQSSRYLVKRTGEKVFLECVQDMDHENMFWYRQDPGLGLRLIYFSYDVKMKEKGDIPEGYSVSREKKERFSLILESASTNQTSMYLCASSNPGRGWTQYFGPGTRLLVL.

The genes are TRBV6-5 and TRBJ2-5, with a weak D call TRBD2 (6 bases). The CDR3 is made up of 13 amino acids. Per germline, CDR1 MNHEY and CDR2 SVGAGI. Trimming shortened V by 8 bases and J by 7 bases, and 17 bases separated the two germline ends. The CDR3 sequence is CASAGLAEATQYF. The DNA for the CDR3 is TGTGCCAGCGCAGGTTTAGCGGAAGCGACCCAGTACTTC.

The chain links TRBV29-1 to TRBJ2-7, with TRBD2 identical over 15 bases. The germline V gene has CDR1 SQVTM and CDR2 ANQGSEA. The CDR3 length is 17 residues. Trimming took 1 base from V and 3 from J; bases not matched to a gene: 7. The CDR3 loop is CSVEGRTSGRGYYEQYF. CDR3 DNA sequence: TGCAGCGTTGAAGGGAGGACTAGCGGGAGGGGTTACTACGAGCAGTACTTC.

The V call is TRBV7-2, the J call TRBJ2-3, with a weak D call TRBD2 (5 bases). With 4 bases removed from V and 5 bases from J, the gap between germline ends came to 19 bases. Germline V gene lookup returns CDR1 SGHTA and CDR2 FQGNSA. The CDR3 loop spans 16 amino acids. The CDR3: CASSSGTHFFLDTQYF. CDR3 in DNA: TGTGCCAGCAGCTCGGGAACACATTTTTTCTTAGATACGCAGTATTTT.

The CDR3 sequence is CASSQEGLKYEQYF. The CDR3 DNA sequence: TGTGCCAGCAGCCAAGAGGGACTAAAATACGAGCAGTACTTC. The chain employs TRBV4-2 and TRBJ2-7; TRBD2 aligns across 7 bases. The CDR3 is made up of 14 amino acids. V was pared by 0 bases and J by 4 bases, with 3 bases of the junction left unmatched. Looked up from germline, CDR1 is LGHNA and CDR2 is YNFKEQ.

In its sample, this clone was seen many times. The J gene is TRBJ1-2, the V gene TRBV7-2; tentatively, D is TRBD1 (5 bases). V was clipped by 5 bases and J by 8 bases, with 21 bases between them. Germline V gene sequence: CDR1 SGHTA, CDR2 FQGNSA. CDR3 length equals 15 residues. CDR3: CASSTNTGTGGGYTF. CDR3 DNA sequence: TGTGCCAGCAGCACCAACACAGGTACGGGCGGAGGCTACACCTTC.

V is TRBV5-1 and J is TRBJ2-3, with 7 nucleotides matching TRBD2. The CDR3 runs to 16 residues. The germline V gene has CDR1 SGHRS and CDR2 YFSETQ. The ends lost 4 bases at V and 2 bases at J; junction bases unmatched: 10. CDR3: CASSMAGGMNTDTQYF. CDR3 DNA sequence: TGCGCCAGCAGCATGGCCGGGGGGATGAACACAGATACGCAGTATTTT.

The chain links TRBV5-1 to TRBJ2-1, with D perhaps matching TRBD2 (6 bases). With 4 bases removed from V and 5 bases from J, the gap between germline ends came to 10 bases. Germline V CDR1 and CDR2: SGHRS, YFSETQ. The length of the CDR3 is 13 residues. The DNA for the CDR3 is TGCGCCAGCAGCACGGGACTGGACAATGAGCAGTTCTTC. It encodes CASSTGLDNEQFF. Supplemented by reference TRBV5-1 and TRBJ2-1, the full variable domain reads KAGVTQTPRYLIKTRGQQVTLSCSPISGHRSVSWYQQTPGQGLQFLFEYFSETQRNKGNFPGRFSGRQFSNSRSEMNVSTLELGDSALYLCASSTGLDNEQFFGPGTRLTVL.

The chain employs TRBV18 and TRBJ1-2; the D gene is possibly TRBD1 (5 bases). The germline V and J ends were trimmed by 5 bases and 5 bases, with 21 bases remaining between them. Looked up from germline, CDR1 is KGHSH and CDR2 is LQKENI. CDR3 length: 16 residues. The CDR3 is CASSTSAIRVDYGYTF. The CDR3 region has the DNA TGTGCCAGCTCAACTAGCGCGATCAGGGTGGATTATGGCTACACCTTC.

The chain carries TRBV10-3 and TRBJ1-6, with 7 nucleotides matching TRBD1. This CDR3 region has 14 residues. Trimming removed 9 bases from V and 5 bases from J; junction bases left unmatched: 7. Germline CDR1 is ENHRY and CDR2 is SYGVKD. This CDR3 is CAIQTGSNNSPLHF. CDR3 nucleotides: TGTGCCATTCAGACAGGGTCTAATAATTCACCCCTCCACTTT.

This clone has just a few counts. The chain joins TRBV24-1 to TRBJ2-1; 9 nucleotides align to TRBD2. The trim removed 4 bases at V and 8 bases at J, leaving 14 bases unmatched. This CDR3 has 17 amino acids. The germline V gene has CDR1 KGHDR and CDR2 SFDVKD. The CDR3 region has the DNA TGTGCCACCAGTGACCCAACCCTGAGCGGGGGGAAGGATGAGCAGTTCTTC. The encoded protein is CATSDPTLSGGKDEQFF.

V is TRBV18 and J is TRBJ1-6; 7 bases line up with TRBD1. Germline lookup yields CDR1 KGHSH and CDR2 LQKENI. The CDR3 has 17 residues. The V and J ends lost 3 bases and 1 base, in that order; junction bases with no gene match: 6. CDR3 in amino acids: CASSPRDSRSYNSPLHF. Written as DNA, the CDR3 is TGTGCCAGCTCACCTAGGGACAGTCGGTCCTATAATTCACCCCTCCACTTT.

The CDR3 DNA sequence: TGTGCCAGCAGCAAGACCGGGACAGGGGGCTCTGGCTACACCTTC. Translating gives CASSKTGTGGSGYTF. The rearrangement links TRBV7-2 to TRBJ1-2; 12 bases agree with TRBD1. Unmatched junction bases numbered 8, after V lost 5 bases and J lost 7 bases. The germline gives CDR1 SGHTA, CDR2 FQGNSA. The CDR3 extends over 15 amino acids.

This chain uses TRBV18 with TRBJ1-4; D is ambiguous. This CDR3 region has 13 residues. V dropped 7 bases and J dropped 4 bases, with 10 bases sitting between them. The germline V gene encodes CDR1 KGHSH and CDR2 LQKENI. CDR3 nucleotide sequence: TGTGCCAGCTTAAAGGAGGGTAATGAAAAACTGTTTTTT. Protein sequence: CASLKEGNEKLFF.

The rearrangement joins TRBV5-1 to TRBJ2-7; 9 positions agree with TRBD1. The CDR3 spans 16 residues. With 4 bases clipped from V and 0 bases from J, the junction kept 8 bases outside the gene matches. Germline loops: CDR1 SGHRS, CDR2 YFSETQ. In DNA form, the CDR3 reads TGCGCCAGCAGCCGGACTCCGGGACAGGGCTCCTACGAGCAGTACTTC. This sequence encodes CASSRTPGQGSYEQYF.

This clone has more than one count but fewer than ten. This CDR3 is CATSGQGREQYF. The CDR3 region has the DNA TGTGCCACCTCGGGACAGGGGCGCGAGCAGTACTTC. The chain combines TRBV19 with TRBJ2-7, with 10 positions matching TRBD1. CDR3 length equals 12 residues. The V and J ends lost 10 bases and 6 bases, in that order; junction bases with no gene match: 6. The germline gives CDR1 LNHDA, CDR2 SQIVND (reference sequence). Full variable domain (rest looked up from reference TRBV19 and TRBJ2-7): DGGITQSPKYLFRKEGQNVTLSCEQNLNHDAMYWYRQDPGQGLRLIYYSQIVNDFQKGDIAEGYSVSREKKESFPLTVTSAQKNPTAFYLCATSGQGREQYFGPGTRLTVT.

About this clone: The junction departs from the called germline gene at one end, perhaps through a read error. The CDR3 protein is CASSHRQGLQYF. The DNA for the CDR3 is TGTGCCAGCAGCCATCGACAGGGGCTGCAATACTTC. This sequence joins TRBV7-2 and TRBJ1-2; 8 bases map to TRBD1. The germline gives CDR1 SGHTA, CDR2 FQGNSA. There are 12 residues in the CDR3.

This chain uses TRBV6-5 with TRBJ2-7; D is possibly TRBD2 (5 bases). This CDR3 contains 13 residues. V was shortened by 3 bases and J by 2 bases, with 8 bases between the two germline ends. Germline values: CDR1 MNHEY, CDR2 SVGAGI. The CDR3 loop is CASSYGLTYEQYF. The CDR3 bases are TGTGCCAGCAGTTATGGACTGACCTACGAGCAGTACTTC.